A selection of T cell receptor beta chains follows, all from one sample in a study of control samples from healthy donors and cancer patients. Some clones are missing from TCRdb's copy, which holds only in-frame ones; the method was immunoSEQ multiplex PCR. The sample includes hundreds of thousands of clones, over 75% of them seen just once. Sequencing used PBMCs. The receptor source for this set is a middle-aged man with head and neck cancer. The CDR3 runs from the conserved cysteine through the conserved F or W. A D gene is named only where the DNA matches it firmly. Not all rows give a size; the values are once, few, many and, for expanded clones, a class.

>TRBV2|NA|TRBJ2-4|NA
TGTGCCAGCAGTCGACAGGGACTAGCCAAAAACATTCAGTACTTC
CASSRQGLAKNIQYF
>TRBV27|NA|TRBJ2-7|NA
TGTGCCAGCAGTCCGCGGATTACCCCCTCCTACGAGCAGTACTTC
CASSPRITPSYEQYF
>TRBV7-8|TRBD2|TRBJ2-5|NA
TGTGCCAGCAGCTTAGCGCCGTTCCGGGGGGGCGAGGGAAGGGAGACCCAGTACTTC
CASSLAPFRGGEGRETQYF
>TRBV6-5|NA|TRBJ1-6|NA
TGTGCCAGCAGCCATGACAGCTCCTATAATTCACCCCTCCACTTT
CASSHDSSYNSPLHF
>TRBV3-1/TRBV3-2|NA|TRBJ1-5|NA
TGTGCCAGCAGCCAACCAGGGGACCAGCCCCAGCATTTT
CASSQPGDQPQHF
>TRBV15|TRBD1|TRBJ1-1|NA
TGTGCCACCAGCAGAGACCGAACAGGGGGCACTGAAGCTTTCTTT
CATSRDRTGGTEAFF
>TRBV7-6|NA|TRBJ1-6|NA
TGTGCCAGCAGCCCCTCTGGAGGTATTAATTCACCCCTCCACTTT
CASSPSGGINSPLHF
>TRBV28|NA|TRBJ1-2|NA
TGTGCCAGCAGGACAGGACACAACTATGGCTACACCTTC
CASRTGHNYGYTF
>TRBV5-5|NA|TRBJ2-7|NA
TGTGCCAGCAGCTTTAGTAGGACGGAGGATTACGAGCAGTACTTC
CASSFSRTEDYEQYF
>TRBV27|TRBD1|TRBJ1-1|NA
TGTGCCAGCAGTTTATTCTCAGGGGGATCGAATAAAGCTTTCTTT
CASSLFSGGSNKAFF
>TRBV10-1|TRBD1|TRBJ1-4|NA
TGCGCCAGCAGTGAACCCGAGGGGGACAGAAATTTT
CASSEPEGDRNF
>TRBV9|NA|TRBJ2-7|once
TGTGCCAGCAGCGTAGCCCCTAGCTCCTACGAGCAGTACTTC
CASSVAPSSYEQYF
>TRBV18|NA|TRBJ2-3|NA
TGTGCCAGCTCACCACTAAAGGGGACCCACGAGGGGTCAGATACGCAGTATTTT
CASSPLKGTHEGSDTQYF
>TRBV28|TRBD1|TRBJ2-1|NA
TGTGCCAGCAGGTTGACAGGGAATAGCGATGAGCAGTTCTTC
CASRLTGNSDEQFF
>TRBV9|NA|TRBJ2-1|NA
TGTGCCAGCAGCGCCCCATGGAGTAATGAGCAGTTCTTC
CASSAPWSNEQFF
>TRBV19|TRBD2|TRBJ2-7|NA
TGTGCCAGTAGACTAGTAGGACTAGGAACCTCTTACGAGCAGTACTTC
CASRLVGLGTSYEQYF
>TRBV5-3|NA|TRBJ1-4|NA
TGTGCCAGAAGCTTGAGAGTACTTGTAAGTCGAGTTGAAAAACTGTTTTTT
CARSLRVLVSRVEKLFF
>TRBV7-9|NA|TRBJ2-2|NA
TGTGCCAGCAGCTTAGGAGAATACGGGGAGCTGTTTTTT
CASSLGEYGELFF
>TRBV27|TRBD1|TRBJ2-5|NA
TGTGCCAGCGGAGGAGAACAGGGGGCCGGAGAGACCCAGTACTTC
CASGGEQGAGETQYF
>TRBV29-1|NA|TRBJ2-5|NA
TGCAGCGTTGAAGAGGGGCAAGAGACCCAGTACTTC
CSVEEGQETQYF
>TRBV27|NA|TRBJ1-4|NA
TGTGCCAGCACCCCCAGTGCAACTAATGAAAAACTGTTTTTT
CASTPSATNEKLFF
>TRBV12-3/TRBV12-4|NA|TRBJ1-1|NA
TGTGCCAGCAGTTTAGGAGGAGAAGCTTTCTTT
CASSLGGEAFF
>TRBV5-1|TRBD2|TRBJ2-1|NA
TGCGCCATACCGCGCGGGGGAGGGCTTGGAAACAATGAGCAGTTCTTC
CAIPRGGGLGNNEQFF
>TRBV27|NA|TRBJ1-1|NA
TGTGCCAGCAGTTGGTGGGGGCAGAACACTGAAGCTTTCTTT
CASSWWGQNTEAFF
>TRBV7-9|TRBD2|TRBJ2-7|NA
TGTGCCACCCACAGCGGGAGTGGGTCCTACGAGCAGTACTTC
CATHSGSGSYEQYF
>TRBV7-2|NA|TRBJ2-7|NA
TGTGCCAGCAGCTTAGTAGGGGCAATCTACGAGCAGTACTTC
CASSLVGAIYEQYF
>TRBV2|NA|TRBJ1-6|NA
TGTGCCAGCAGACAGACTAACCAGAATTCACCCCTCCACTTT
CASRQTNQNSPLHF
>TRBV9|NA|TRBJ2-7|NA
TGTGCCAGCAGCGTAGCAGCGCCCTTCTACGAGCAGTACTTC
CASSVAAPFYEQYF
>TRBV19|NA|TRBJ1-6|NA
TGTGCTATAGGCAATGGTTCACCCCTCCACTTT
CAIGNGSPLHF
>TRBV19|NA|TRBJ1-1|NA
TGTGCCAGTAGTCCCCCCCGGAGTCCTGAAGCTTTCTTT
CASSPPRSPEAFF
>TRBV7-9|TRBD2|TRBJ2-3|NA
TGTGCCAGCAGCCTCTTGGGAGGGGTTACAGATACGCAGTATTTT
CASSLLGGVTDTQYF
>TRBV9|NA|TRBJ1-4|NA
TGTGCCAGCAGCTTGCGGGCAGTTGCTAATGAAAAACTGTTTTTT
CASSLRAVANEKLFF
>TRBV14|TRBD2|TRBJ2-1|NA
TGTGCCAGCAGCCAAGGCCCTGGTGGGGAGGGATTTCCGCCTTACAATGAGCAGTTCTTC
CASSQGPGGEGFPPYNEQFF
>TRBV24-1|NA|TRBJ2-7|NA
TGTGCCACCAACAAGTTTCGTTTTTGGGCGGACGAGCAGTACTTC
CATNKFRFWADEQYF
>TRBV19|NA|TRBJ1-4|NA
TGTGCCAGTAGTAACCGTTTTGCAACTAATGAAAAACTGTTTTTT
CASSNRFATNEKLFF
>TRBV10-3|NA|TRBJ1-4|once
TGTGCCCCCCCAATCGAAAAACTGTTTTTT
CAPPIEKLFF
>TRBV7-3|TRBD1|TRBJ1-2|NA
TGTGCCAGCAGCTTAGGACAGGGCCATGCTGGCTACACCTTC
CASSLGQGHAGYTF
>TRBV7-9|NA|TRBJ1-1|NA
TGTGCCAGCAGCCCGGACACCATCGAAGCTTTCTTT
CASSPDTIEAFF
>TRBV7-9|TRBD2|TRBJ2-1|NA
TGTGCCAGCAGCCCCGGGACTAGCGCCCGCTCCTACAATGAGCAGTTCTTC
CASSPGTSARSYNEQFF
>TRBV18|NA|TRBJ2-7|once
TGTGCCAGCTCACCCCTGATGGGATCGGACGGGGAGCAGTACTTC
CASSPLMGSDGEQYF
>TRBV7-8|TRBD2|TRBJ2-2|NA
TGTGCCAGCAGCTTAGAGGCGGGAGTGAACACCGGGGAGCTGTTTTTT
CASSLEAGVNTGELFF
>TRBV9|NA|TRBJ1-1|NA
TGTGCCAGCAGCGGAGCCGGGCCCACGAGGGGAGCTTTCTTT
CASSGAGPTRGAFF
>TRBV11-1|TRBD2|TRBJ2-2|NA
TGTGCCAGCAGCGCACTAGCGGGAGTCAACACCGGGGAGCTGTTTTTT
CASSALAGVNTGELFF
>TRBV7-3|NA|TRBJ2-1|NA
TGTGCCAGCAGCTTAACGGGCAGGGGAGAGGGCAATGAGCAGTTCTTC
CASSLTGRGEGNEQFF
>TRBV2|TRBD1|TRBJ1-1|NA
TGTGCCAGCAGCGCCTTGCGTCCCGGACAGGGTGAAGCTTTCTTT
CASSALRPGQGEAFF
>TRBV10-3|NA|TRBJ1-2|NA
TGTGCCATCAGTGAGTTATCTCACGGAGACTATGGCTACACCTTC
CAISELSHGDYGYTF
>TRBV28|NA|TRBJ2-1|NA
TGTGCCAGCCTTAAACCCACAGGATACAATGAGCAGTTCTTC
CASLKPTGYNEQFF
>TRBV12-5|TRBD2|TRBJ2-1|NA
TGTGCTAGTGGTTCTGGGACTAGCGGGGGGGATTCCTACAATGAGCAGTTCTTC
CASGSGTSGGDSYNEQFF
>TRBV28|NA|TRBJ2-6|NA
TGTGCCAGCAGTTTGACCAGATCCTCTGGGGCCAACGTCCTGACTTTC
CASSLTRSSGANVLTF
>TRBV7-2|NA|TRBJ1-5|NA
TGTGCCAGCAGCCGGCAGAGGGGGTCTCAGCCCCAGCATTTT
CASSRQRGSQPQHF
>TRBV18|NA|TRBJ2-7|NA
TGTGCCAGCTCACCTTGGGGGGACCAAGACCCGTCCTCCTACGAGCAGTACTTC
CASSPWGDQDPSSYEQYF
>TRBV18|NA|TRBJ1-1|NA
TGTGCCAGCTCACCAGTTCAAGTTAACACTGAAGCTTTCTTT
CASSPVQVNTEAFF